Listed below are T cell receptor beta chains from one sample, sequenced in a study of T cells in Graves' hyperthyroidism and ophthalmopathy. TCRdb analysed the multiplex PCR reads with MiXCR anew, one entry per CDR3 protein. The data hold under 200,000 distinct CDR3 sequences, with about 9% observed a single time. The specimen sequenced was blood. All receptors derive from a woman under 30 with Graves' hyperthyroidism that later progressed to Graves' ophthalmopathy. Both conserved end residues are part of each CDR3. Each record gives: clone size, D gene, J gene, V gene, CDR3 protein, CDR3 DNA. D genes are given only for firm matches. Some rows have no size entry. The others give once, few or many, or a class for an expanded clone.

size: -; D: -; J: TRBJ1-5; V: TRBV19; CDR3: CASSESRLPNQPQHF; DNA: TGTGCCAGTAGTGAGTCCAGGTTACCCAATCAGCCCCAGCATTTT
size: -; D: -; J: TRBJ2-1; V: TRBV4-1; CDR3: CASSPIMASSYNEQFF; DNA: TGCGCCAGCAGCCCTATAATGGCTAGCTCCTACAATGAGCAGTTCTTC
size: many; D: -; J: TRBJ1-5; V: TRBV27; CDR3: CASSGRGVLPQHF; DNA: TGTGCCAGCAGCGGAAGAGGAGTACTACCCCAGCATTTT
size: -; D: -; J: TRBJ2-6; V: TRBV7-8; CDR3: CASSLRIPSRSGANVLTF; DNA: TGTGCCAGCAGCTTAAGGATCCCGTCCCGCTCTGGGGCCAACGTCCTGACTTTC
size: -; D: -; J: TRBJ2-4; V: TRBV28; CDR3: CASSLNPRKNLAKNIQYF; DNA: TGTGCCAGCAGTTTGAATCCGAGGAAAAATTTAGCCAAAAACATTCAGTACTTC
size: many; D: -; J: TRBJ2-1; V: TRBV20-1; CDR3: CSARLRGSPIEQFF; DNA: TGCAGTGCTAGGCTGCGCGGCTCTCCTATTGAGCAGTTCTTC
size: many; D: -; J: TRBJ2-1; V: TRBV3-1; CDR3: CASSQRDNEQFF; DNA: TGTGCCAGCAGCCAGCGGGACAATGAGCAGTTCTTC
size: -; D: -; J: TRBJ2-7; V: TRBV29-1; CDR3: CSVSRGDWAYEQYF; DNA: TGCAGCGTTTCGAGGGGGGACTGGGCCTACGAGCAGTACTTC
size: many; D: -; J: TRBJ1-1; V: TRBV5-5; CDR3: CASSLPQNTEAFF; DNA: TGTGCCAGCAGCTTGCCCCAGAACACTGAAGCTTTCTTT
size: many; D: TRBD1; J: TRBJ2-7; V: TRBV30; CDR3: CAWSRGQPLDEQYF; DNA: TGTGCCTGGAGTCGGGGACAGCCTTTGGACGAGCAGTACTTC
size: many; D: -; J: TRBJ2-4; V: TRBV30; CDR3: CAWEDRAGDIQYF; DNA: TGTGCCTGGGAAGACAGGGCGGGGGACATTCAGTACTTC
size: many; D: -; J: TRBJ1-5; V: TRBV20-1; CDR3: CSARGRVGQPQHF; DNA: TGCAGTGCTAGAGGCAGGGTGGGTCAGCCCCAGCATTTT
size: many; D: -; J: TRBJ1-2; V: TRBV11-1; CDR3: CASSLVPGNYGYTF; DNA: TGTGCCAGCAGCTTAGTTCCAGGGAACTATGGCTACACCTTC
size: many; D: -; J: TRBJ1-5; V: TRBV28; CDR3: CASFKHQGFRGNQPQHF; DNA: TGTGCCAGCTTCAAACATCAGGGGTTTAGGGGCAATCAGCCCCAGCATTTT
size: many; D: -; J: TRBJ2-7; V: TRBV20-1; CDR3: CSARDLGSANEQYF; DNA: TGCAGTGCTAGAGATCTAGGGTCCGCAAACGAGCAGTACTTC